This entry lists 20 T cell receptor beta chains sequenced from one sample in a study of T cells in Graves' hyperthyroidism and ophthalmopathy. Amplified TCR beta CDR3 regions came from RNA transcripts. The HTBI primer set was used in a first-round RT-PCR of the TCR CDR3. MiXCR, run by TCRdb on the multiplex PCR reads, gives a single entry per CDR3 protein. The table records more than 650,000 distinct CDR3 sequences, around 15% of them present only once. The sample taken for sequencing was blood. These receptors all stem from a woman aged 18-29 years with Graves' hyperthyroidism.

The chain uses TRBV28 and TRBJ1-2, with D hard to call. The germline V and J ends were trimmed by 9 bases and 4 bases, with 21 bases remaining between them. Germline assignment: CDR1 MDHEN and CDR2 SYDVKM. CDR3 length: 15 amino acids. Here the CDR3 DNA reads TGTGCCAGTAAAATAGACCGGGTTAGAGGCTATGGCTACACCTTC. This gives the protein CASKIDRVRGYGYTF.

This clonotype appeared many times. V gene TRBV6-2 or TRBV6-3 combines with J gene TRBJ2-7; possibly TRBD1 or TRBD2 for D (5 bases each). The germline V gene encodes CDR1 MNHEY and CDR2 SVGEGT. The CDR3 covers 16 residues. V was pared by 0 bases and J by 0 bases, with 12 bases between. The CDR3 sequence is CASSYSRGSPSYEQYF. The CDR3 DNA reads as TGTGCCAGCAGTTACTCGAGGGGCTCCCCCTCCTACGAGCAGTACTTC.

This clonotype was counted many times. The rearrangement links TRBV30 to TRBJ2-1; D remains unclear. The length of the CDR3 is 12 residues. V lost 0 bases, J lost 7 bases, and 7 bases lay in between. The V gene's germline CDR1 is GTSNPN and CDR2 SVGIG (reference sequence). As DNA, the CDR3 is TGTGCCTGGAGTGTACTGATAAATGAGCAGTTCTTC. This translates into CAWSVLINEQFF.

This chain joins TRBV20-1 and TRBJ2-1; 9 bases agree with TRBD2. Germline trimming cut 4 bases from V and 3 bases from J; bases unmatched to any gene: 10. CDR1 is DFQATT and CDR2 is SNEGSKA in the germline V gene (reference sequence). This CDR3 contains 16 residues. CDR3 nucleotide sequence: TGCAGTGCTAACCAAGGCCTAGCGGGGATCTACAATGAGCAGTTCTTC. Translating it yields CSANQGLAGIYNEQFF.

This clonotype has at least ten counts. V and J are TRBV2 and TRBJ2-7; D unclear. V lost 4 bases and J lost 4, with 5 bases in between. The CDR3 runs to 11 residues. Germline V gives CDR1 SNHLY, CDR2 FYNNEI. CDR3 region: CASSAEYEQYF. CDR3 sequence (DNA): TGTGCCAGCAGTGCCGAGTACGAGCAGTACTTC.

This clonotype was seen repeatedly, ten times or more. The rearrangement links TRBV2 to TRBJ2-7; 8 bases align to TRBD1. CDR1 and CDR2 (germline): SNHLY, FYNNEI. There are 15 residues in the CDR3. The trim removed 4 bases at V and 2 bases at J, leaving 7 bases unmatched. The CDR3 region is CASSAGTGNTYEQYF. The CDR3 DNA reads as TGTGCCAGCAGTGCCGGGACAGGAAACACCTACGAGCAGTACTTC.

This clonotype was observed at least ten times. The gene calls are TRBV4-1 and TRBJ2-7, with TRBD1 matching 7 bases. The CDR3 is 16 amino acids. J gave up 0 bases and V 4 bases, and 9 bases lay outside the gene matches. Germline V lookup: CDR1 MGHRA, CDR2 YSYEKL. In DNA, the CDR3 is TGCGCCAGCAGCCGAGGACAGGCGACAAGCTCCTACGAGCAGTACTTC. Its protein is CASSRGQATSSYEQYF.

In regard to this clonotype: A far larger clone is just one base off, so this is likely a read error. The genes are TRBV12-3 or TRBV12-4 and TRBJ1-1; unclear D gene. The CDR3 extends over 13 amino acids. The CDR3 here is CVSSLKRNTEAFF. The CDR3 region has the DNA TGTGTCAGCAGTTTAAAAAGGAACACTGAAGCTTTCTTT.

The CDR3 protein is CASSGVGYEQYF. The CDR3 DNA follows: TGCGCCAGCAGCGGGGTTGGCTACGAGCAGTACTTC. The chain recombines TRBV5-1 with TRBJ2-7; D is ambiguous. The ends were cut back, 4 bases at V and 3 bases at J, with 8 bases in the middle. The V gene's germline CDR1 is SGHRS and CDR2 YFSETQ. The CDR3 runs 12 residues.

This clonotype was counted many times. The V call is TRBV12-3 or TRBV12-4, the J call TRBJ2-5, with 9 bases lining up with TRBD2. This CDR3 spans 15 amino acids. Trimming removed 2 bases from V and 7 bases from J; junction bases left unmatched: 8. The CDR3 spells CASSLIGGRGVTQYF. The CDR3 DNA reads as TGTGCCAGCAGTTTAATTGGCGGGAGGGGAGTGACCCAGTACTTC.

This clonotype was counted many times. The chain employs TRBV12-3 or TRBV12-4 and TRBJ1-3; D is undetermined. The CDR3 extends over 15 amino acids. The germline V and J ends were trimmed by 3 bases and 9 bases, with 18 bases remaining between them. The CDR3 nucleotides read TGTGCCAGCAGTTTTAGGGCCGTACGGACGGGCACCATATATTTT. It yields the protein CASSFRAVRTGTIYF.

This clonotype was found many times. The V and J genes are TRBV30 and TRBJ1-5; D gene ambiguous. Germline CDR1 GTSNPN, CDR2 SVGIG (reference sequence). This CDR3 is 12 amino acids long. Trimming cost V 3 bases and J 6 bases, with 9 bases left between them. CDR3 nucleotides: TGTGCCTGGAGCTTGGTGAGTCAGCCCCAGCATTTT. This encodes CAWSLVSQPQHF.

This clonotype was observed at least ten times. The J gene is TRBJ2-1, the V gene TRBV20-1; TRBD2 agrees at 12 bases. The germline V gene encodes CDR1 DFQATT and CDR2 SNEGSKA (reference sequence). This CDR3 is 16 amino acids long. The V gene end was trimmed by 1 base and the J gene end by 5 bases; junction bases not matched to a gene: 6. CDR3 loop: CSARGLAGGPNNEQFF. Here the CDR3 DNA reads TGCAGTGCTAGAGGCCTAGCGGGAGGGCCTAACAATGAGCAGTTCTTC.

This clonotype appeared a few times. The chain uses TRBV28 and TRBJ2-5; TRBD2 matches at 8 bases. Trimming cost V 1 base and J 5 bases; bases outside gene matches: 9. This CDR3 contains 16 residues. Looked up from germline, CDR1 is MDHEN and CDR2 is SYDVKM. The CDR3 DNA sequence: TGTGCCAGCAGTTTATCCCCACAGACTAGCGACGAGACCCAGTACTTC. Amino acids: CASSLSPQTSDETQYF.

Remarks on this clonotype: This may be a read error: a much more frequent sequence differs by one nucleotide. V and J are TRBV27 and TRBJ2-7; D might be TRBD2 (6 bases). The CDR3 consists of 16 residues. Germline CDR1 MNHEY, CDR2 SMNVEV (reference sequence). The CDR3 DNA reads as TGTGCCATCAGTGAGTCGGGCGGGGCGGTCTCCTACGAGCAGTACTTC. The encoded protein is CAISESGGAVSYEQYF.

V and J are TRBV10-2 and TRBJ2-2; the D gene could be TRBD1 or TRBD2 (5 bases each). This CDR3 is built from 15 residues. The germline V and J ends were trimmed by 4 bases and 6 bases, with 15 bases remaining between them. The V gene's germline CDR1 is WSHSY and CDR2 SAAADI. The CDR3 is CASSVGLGTAGELFF. CDR3 DNA sequence: TGCGCCAGCAGTGTTGGGTTGGGGACGGCCGGGGAGCTGTTTTTT.

The sample holds a few counts of this clonotype. The chain recombines TRBV30 with TRBJ2-2; no clear D. This CDR3 contains 12 residues. Germline V gene lookup returns CDR1 GTSNPN and CDR2 SVGIG (reference sequence). V was pared by 3 bases and J by 6 bases, with 8 bases between. As DNA, the CDR3 is TGTGCCTGGAGAAGGGCGGCCGGGGAGCTGTTTTTT. Its protein is CAWRRAAGELFF.

The table lists this clonotype with many counts. The chain uses TRBV20-1 and TRBJ2-1; maybe TRBD1 (6 bases). The CDR3 has 14 residues. Trimming left V 1 base short and J 2 bases short, with 9 bases between. Germline CDR1 reads DFQATT; CDR2 reads SNEGSKA (reference sequence). In DNA, the CDR3 is TGCAGTGCTAGAGGCAGGGACACCTACAATGAGCAGTTCTTC. Translated: CSARGRDTYNEQFF.

This clonotype came up many times. The CDR3 loop reads CASSWGGQETQYF. The CDR3 DNA reads as TGTGCCAGCAGTTGGGGGGGGCAAGAGACCCAGTACTTC. This rearrangement joins TRBV12-3 or TRBV12-4 to TRBJ2-5; 7 nucleotides align to TRBD2. Trimming took 4 bases from V and 2 from J; bases not matched to a gene: 1. The CDR3 loop spans 13 amino acids.

This clonotype was found a few times. V gene TRBV7-6 combines with J gene TRBJ1-4; weak D call: TRBD1 (5 bases). Germline CDR1 reads SGHVS; CDR2 reads FNYEAQ. V lost 2 bases to trimming and J lost 8 bases, with 9 bases between them. This CDR3 has 13 residues. The CDR3 region is CASSLTRGEKLFF. The CDR3 DNA reads as TGTGCCAGCAGCTTAACCCGGGGGGAAAAACTGTTTTTT.